The next 32 T cell receptor beta chains were all read from a single sample in a study of T cells in Graves' hyperthyroidism and ophthalmopathy. TCR beta CDR3 regions were amplified from RNA. The TCR CDR3 first-round RT-PCR relied on the HTBI primer set. One entry per CDR3 protein, called by TCRdb with MiXCR from the multiplex PCR reads. Of 500,000 to 650,000 distinct CDR3 sequences listed, roughly 45% are singletons. The material sequenced was peripheral blood or thyroid tissue (not recorded which). These receptors were taken from an adult woman with Graves' disease, either hyperthyroidism or ophthalmopathy (not recorded which).

This sequence joins TRBV7-9 and TRBJ1-2; D ambiguous. Germline values: CDR1 SEHNR, CDR2 FQNEAQ (reference sequence). This CDR3 region has 13 residues. Trimming left V 3 bases short and J 6 bases short, with 11 bases between. DNA for the CDR3: TGTGCCAGCAGCTTCTTAGCAGCGGATGGCTACACCTTC. This translates into CASSFLAADGYTF.

The V and J genes are TRBV19 and TRBJ1-1, with 9 bases identical to TRBD1. The CDR3 extends over 15 amino acids. V was clipped by 8 bases and J by 0 bases; unmatched bases: 7. In germline, CDR1 is LNHDA, CDR2 SQIVND (reference sequence). CDR3 nucleotides: TGTGCCAGTTTTCCCGACAGGGGGATGAACACTGAAGCTTTCTTT. It yields the protein CASFPDRGMNTEAFF.

This clonotype was found a few times. This chain links TRBV29-1 with TRBJ2-7, with D perhaps TRBD1 (6 bases). Deletions cut 4 bases from V and 6 bases from J, with 13 bases between. Per the germline V gene, CDR1 is SQVTM and CDR2 is ANQGSEA. This CDR3 is built from 12 residues. CDR3 in DNA: TGCAGCGTTGCAGGGGTAGGCGGCGAGCAGTACTTC. Translated, it gives CSVAGVGGEQYF.

This clonotype was detected a few times. The chain joins TRBV28 to TRBJ1-5; the D is unclear. V shed 2 bases and J shed 6 bases, with 5 bases lying between them. This CDR3 has 12 residues. Germline V CDR1 and CDR2: MDHEN, SYDVKM. The CDR3 reads CASSLVRQPQHF. The CDR3, as DNA: TGTGCCAGCAGTTTAGTGCGTCAGCCCCAGCATTTT.

This clonotype showed up many times. The rearrangement uses TRBV6-6 and TRBJ2-2; D may be TRBD1 or TRBD2 (5 bases each). This CDR3 is 16 amino acids long. CDR1 is MNHNY, CDR2 SVGAGI, per germline (reference sequence). The V end was cut by 0 bases, the J end by 0 bases, with 8 bases between. DNA of the CDR3: TGTGCCAGCAGTTACTCGGGGGAGACGAACACCGGGGAGCTGTTTTTT. It codes for CASSYSGETNTGELFF.

This clonotype occurred a few times. The rearrangement joins TRBV5-1 to TRBJ2-7; 8 nucleotides agree with TRBD2. The CDR3 is 14 amino acids. Looked up from germline, CDR1 is SGHRS and CDR2 is YFSETQ. The J segment lost 1 base and the V segment lost 5 bases, leaving 5 bases of the junction unmatched. CDR3 DNA sequence: TGCGCCAGCAGGAACACTAGCGGATCCTACGAGCAGTACTTC. Residues: CASRNTSGSYEQYF.

V usage is TRBV6-2 or TRBV6-3 and J usage is TRBJ2-5, with TRBD1 identical over 7 bases. The V and J ends lost 4 bases and 1 base, in that order; junction bases with no gene match: 9. The CDR3 contains 16 residues. The germline gives CDR1 MNHEY, CDR2 SVGEGT. Written as DNA, the CDR3 is TGTGCCAGCAGTTCCCTACCAACAGGGGTCCAAGAGACCCAGTACTTC. Translated, it gives CASSSLPTGVQETQYF.

In its sample, this clonotype was seen a few times. This chain joins TRBV7-2 and TRBJ1-5; a possible D gene is TRBD1 (5 bases). Germline V gene sequence: CDR1 SGHTA, CDR2 FQGNSA. The CDR3 runs 15 residues. Trimming took off 5 bases at V and 3 bases at J, with 14 bases between the two ends. The CDR3 is CASSPPPGINQPQHF. CDR3 sequence (DNA): TGTGCCAGCAGCCCGCCCCCAGGGATCAATCAGCCCCAGCATTTT.

Here the CDR3 reads CASSLKSYEQYF. CDR3 nucleotide sequence: TGTGCCAGCAGCTTAAAGTCCTACGAGCAGTACTTC. The J gene is TRBJ2-7, the V gene TRBV7-9; D remains unclear. Germline loops: CDR1 SEHNR, CDR2 FQNEAQ (reference sequence). With 2 bases removed from V and 1 base from J, the gap between germline ends came to 3 bases. The CDR3 loop spans 12 amino acids.

This clonotype was observed many times. J is TRBJ2-7 and V is TRBV5-1, with a possible D match to TRBD2 (6 bases). The CDR3 spans 14 residues. The V and J ends lost 4 bases and 0 bases respectively, with 11 bases between them. The V gene's germline CDR1 is SGHRS and CDR2 YFSETQ. CDR3 sequence: CASSRDGSSYEQYF. DNA of the CDR3: TGCGCCAGCAGCAGGGACGGGAGCTCCTACGAGCAGTACTTC.

The V gene is TRBV20-1, the J gene TRBJ2-2; 8 bases are a match to TRBD2. CDR1 is DFQATT and CDR2 is SNEGSKA in the germline V gene (reference sequence). CDR3 size: 14 residues. Trimming took 6 bases from V and 1 from J; bases not matched to a gene: 4. CDR3 sequence reads: CSAHSGKNTGELFF. CDR3 DNA sequence: TGCAGTGCGCATAGCGGGAAGAACACCGGGGAGCTGTTTTTT.

The table lists this clonotype with many counts. J is TRBJ2-7 and V is TRBV7-6, with 13 bases aligning to TRBD2. V trimming: 5 bases; J trimming: 1 base; junction bases outside the gene matches: 2. CDR1 is SGHVS and CDR2 is FNYEAQ in the germline V gene. The CDR3 totals 15 residues. The CDR3 protein is CASSKGLAGSYEQYF. The CDR3, as DNA: TGTGCCAGCAGCAAGGGACTAGCGGGGTCCTACGAGCAGTACTTC.

The chain uses TRBV29-1 and TRBJ1-1, with TRBD1 matching 9 bases. V was clipped by 8 bases and J by 9 bases; unmatched bases: 7. The CDR3 runs to 11 residues. CDR1 SQVTM and CDR2 ANQGSEA come from the germline V gene. CDR3 DNA sequence: TGCAGCACTCGGACAGGGGAAAAAGCTTTCTTT. Protein: CSTRTGEKAFF.

This clonotype occurred many times. V is TRBV7-3 and J is TRBJ1-1; 8 bases match TRBD1. This CDR3 contains 13 residues. Germline V gene lookup returns CDR1 SGHTA and CDR2 FQGTGA. V trimming: 0 bases; J trimming: 11 bases; junction bases outside the gene matches: 5. The CDR3 DNA is TGTGCCAGCAGCTTAACGGGACAGGACGGGGCTTTCTTT. Encoded protein: CASSLTGQDGAFF.

The V gene is TRBV20-1, the J gene TRBJ2-2, with 7 bases identical to TRBD2. V dropped 3 bases and J dropped 7; count of bases not matched to a gene: 2. The CDR3 has 12 amino acids. Per germline, CDR1 DFQATT and CDR2 SNEGSKA (reference sequence). The CDR3 sequence: CSARSGGGELFF. The CDR3 DNA reads TGCAGTGCTAGGTCGGGGGGCGGGGAGCTGTTTTTT.

This clonotype was observed a few times. J is TRBJ2-6 and V is TRBV7-9; tentative D call: TRBD2 (5 bases). The V and J ends lost 6 bases and 2 bases respectively, with 14 bases between them. Germline CDR1 SEHNR, CDR2 FQNEAQ (reference sequence). The length of the CDR3 is 16 residues. As DNA, the CDR3 is TGTGCCAGCAGGGGCGCGACTAACCCTGGGGCCAACGTCCTGACTTTC. Its translation is CASRGATNPGANVLTF. Full variable domain (remainder filled in from reference TRBV7-9 and TRBJ2-6): DTGVSQNPRHKITKRGQNVTFRCDPISEHNRLYWYRQTLGQGPEFLTYFQNEAQLEKSRLLSDRFSAERPKGSFSTLEIQRTEQGDSAMYLCASRGATNPGANVLTFGAGSRLTVL.

On this clonotype itself: The junction does not match germline at one end; this may be a read error. V is TRBV11-2 and J is TRBJ2-7, with D unclear. The CDR3 runs to 12 residues. The V gene's germline CDR1 is SGHAT and CDR2 FQNNGV. The CDR3 nucleotides read TGTGCCAGCAGGTTAGGAACCTACGAGCAGTACTTC. It codes for CASRLGTYEQYF.

Details on this clonotype: A much more abundant neighbour one base away suggests this may be a read error. The chain links TRBV4-3 to TRBJ2-5; possible D gene TRBD1, 5 bases. The length of the CDR3 is 15 residues. Germline CDR1 and CDR2: LGHNA and YSLEER. Trimming took off 3 bases at V and 2 bases at J, with 13 bases between the two ends. CDR3 residues: CASSHVQGGQETQYF. The DNA of the CDR3 is TGCGCCAGCAGCCATGTTCAGGGTGGTCAAGAGACCCAGTACTTC.

This clonotype showed up many times. The chain recombines TRBV7-2 with TRBJ1-2; a possible D gene is TRBD1 (5 bases). The germline CDR1 and CDR2 sequences are SGHTA and FQGNSA. This CDR3 is built from 18 residues. V was cut by 2 bases and J by 1 base, with 20 bases left in between. The chain's CDR3 is CASSLKGRGANFNYGYTF. Written as DNA, the CDR3 is TGTGCCAGCAGCTTAAAGGGTCGAGGGGCCAATTTTAACTATGGCTACACCTTC.

The chain links TRBV10-3 to TRBJ2-7; a possible D gene is TRBD1 (6 bases). V lost 4 bases and J 7 bases, leaving 14 bases between the germline ends. Germline V gene sequence: CDR1 ENHRY, CDR2 SYGVKD. This CDR3 is 13 amino acids long. The CDR3 DNA sequence: TGTGCCATCAGTGGGTCAGGGGCAGGGGAGCAGTACTTC. Protein product: CAISGSGAGEQYF.

V usage is TRBV10-3 and J usage is TRBJ1-6; a possible D gene is TRBD1 (6 bases). Germline lookup yields CDR1 ENHRY and CDR2 SYGVKD. The CDR3 contains 16 residues. V lost 6 bases and J lost 7, with 19 bases in between. CDR3 nucleotide sequence: TGTGCCATCAGACTAAAACAGGGAGGCCCAAATTCACCCCTCCACTTT. This sequence encodes CAIRLKQGGPNSPLHF.

This clonotype was detected only a few times. The chain joins TRBV15 to TRBJ1-4, with 10 bases fitting TRBD1. The CDR3 extends over 19 amino acids. Germline V lookup: CDR1 LNHNV, CDR2 YYDKDF (reference sequence). V lost 5 bases to trimming and J lost 6 bases; unmatched junction nucleotides: 18. The CDR3 is CATSHILTGTGALYEKLFF. Here the CDR3 DNA reads TGTGCCACCAGCCATATACTGACCGGGACAGGGGCCTTATATGAAAAACTGTTTTTT.

This chain connects TRBV3-1 to TRBJ1-3, with D unresolved. This CDR3 is 15 amino acids long. Trimming pared 4 bases from V and 4 bases from J, leaving 14 bases between. Germline V gene lookup returns CDR1 LGHDT and CDR2 YNNKEL (reference sequence). CDR3 nucleotide sequence: TGTGCCAGCAGCCGCGGGCCCCTCCAAGGAAACACCATATATTTT. Protein: CASSRGPLQGNTIYF.

This clonotype has ten or more counts. V usage is TRBV6-1 and J usage is TRBJ2-2, with D tentatively TRBD1 (6 bases). There are 13 residues in the CDR3. Germline V gene sequence: CDR1 MNHNS, CDR2 SASEGT. Deletions cut 4 bases from V and 5 bases from J, with 8 bases between. In DNA form, the CDR3 reads TGTGCCAGCAGTGTAGACAGGACCGGGGAGCTGTTTTTT. Amino acid sequence: CASSVDRTGELFF.

The V call is TRBV7-9, the J call TRBJ1-3; no clear D gene. V shed 9 bases and J shed 0 bases, with 9 bases lying between them. The CDR3 has 13 residues. CDR1 and CDR2 (germline): SEHNR, FQNEAQ (reference sequence). The CDR3 nucleotides read TGTGCCAGTAGGGCAGCCTCTGGAAACACCATATATTTT. Translating it yields CASRAASGNTIYF.

This clonotype was found a few times. The chain uses TRBV19 and TRBJ1-5; no firm D call. Trimming took 4 bases from V and 4 from J, leaving 17 bases between them. From germline, CDR1 is LNHDA and CDR2 SQIVND (reference sequence). The CDR3 extends over 16 amino acids. This CDR3 is CASSNGLGKRNQPQHF. The CDR3, as DNA: TGTGCCAGTAGTAATGGACTAGGGAAAAGGAATCAGCCCCAGCATTTT.

The chain recombines TRBV10-2 with TRBJ2-2; no reliable D call. The CDR3 is 14 amino acids. Germline loops: CDR1 WSHSY, CDR2 SAAADI. V was trimmed by 6 bases and J by 6 bases, leaving 14 bases between them. The CDR3 sequence is CASRGITGPGELFF. CDR3 sequence (DNA): TGCGCCAGCAGAGGGATTACTGGTCCCGGGGAGCTGTTTTTT.

The chain carries TRBV20-1 and TRBJ2-7, with D perhaps TRBD2 (5 bases). Per the germline V gene, CDR1 is DFQATT and CDR2 is SNEGSKA (reference sequence). The V gene lost 1 base and the J gene lost 3 bases, with 7 bases spanning the gap. The CDR3 has 12 amino acids. Here the CDR3 reads CSARARDYEQYF. In DNA form, the CDR3 reads TGCAGTGCTAGAGCGAGGGACTACGAGCAGTACTTC.

The rearrangement links TRBV4-1 to TRBJ1-1; 8 nucleotides agree with TRBD1. This CDR3 comprises 17 residues. In germline, CDR1 is MGHRA, CDR2 YSYEKL. V shed 3 bases, J shed 1 base, and the junction held 10 bases outside the gene matches. CDR3 DNA sequence: TGCGCCAGCAGCCACAAGAGAGGCCAGGGGGCGAACACTGAAGCTTTCTTT. The encoded protein is CASSHKRGQGANTEAFF.

This clonotype was observed a handful of times. This sequence joins TRBV9 and TRBJ1-1; 9 bases agree with TRBD1. V shed 3 bases, J shed 8 bases, and the junction held 8 bases outside the gene matches. CDR1 is SGDLS and CDR2 is YYNGEE in the germline V gene. This CDR3 spans 14 amino acids. CDR3: CASSEDRGPPEAFF. In DNA, the CDR3 is TGTGCCAGCAGCGAGGACAGGGGACCCCCCGAAGCTTTCTTT.

This chain uses TRBV29-1 with TRBJ1-2; D gene unclear. Germline V gives CDR1 SQVTM, CDR2 ANQGSEA. The CDR3 is 13 residues long. Trimming pared 8 bases from V and 5 bases from J, leaving 18 bases between. The CDR3 DNA reads as TGCAGCTTAGTCGGTAGAACAGCGTATGGCTACACCTTC. It translates to CSLVGRTAYGYTF.

At least ten counts were recorded for this clonotype. The chain links TRBV12-3 or TRBV12-4 to TRBJ2-6; D possibly corresponds to TRBD1 (7 bases). The V end was cut by 3 bases, the J end by 16 bases, with 19 bases between. This CDR3 region has 14 residues. The CDR3 loop reads CASSLQGGPGVLTF. The CDR3 DNA is TGTGCCAGCAGTTTGCAGGGGGGCCCCGGTGTTCTGACTTTC.